The T cell receptor (beta chain) described here comes from a study of shared clonotypes between healthy human individuals. CDR3 length equals 14 residues. Germline-derived CDR1 and CDR2 are SGHDT and YYEEEE. Trimming cost V 0 bases and J 8 bases; bases outside gene matches: 4. CD8 cells regarded as naive lacked CD45RO, were positively chosen for CCR7, and omitted terminally differentiated effector memory CD45RA+ cells. The method was immunoSEQ multiplex PCR; TCRdb's version includes in-frame clones alone and lacks a portion of them. The sample yields about 2.1 million clones, around 93% seen once. General study findings and limits: Large sequencing depth failed to make sorted-subset sequencing complete, rarefaction showed.

Only one count was recorded for this clone. Its target is unknown. In the same sample, other DNA sequences code for this CDR3. The sample comprised naive CD8+ T cells from PBMCs. This TCR came from a man aged 18 to 30 in good health. Some clones in this sample may be carry-over from other donors' samples. V usage is TRBV5-6 and J usage is TRBJ1-2, with 10 bases fitting TRBD1. The CDR3 bases are TGTGCCAGCAGCTTGGGACAGGGGGCCGGCGGCTACACCTTC. Translated: CASSLGQGAGGYTF.